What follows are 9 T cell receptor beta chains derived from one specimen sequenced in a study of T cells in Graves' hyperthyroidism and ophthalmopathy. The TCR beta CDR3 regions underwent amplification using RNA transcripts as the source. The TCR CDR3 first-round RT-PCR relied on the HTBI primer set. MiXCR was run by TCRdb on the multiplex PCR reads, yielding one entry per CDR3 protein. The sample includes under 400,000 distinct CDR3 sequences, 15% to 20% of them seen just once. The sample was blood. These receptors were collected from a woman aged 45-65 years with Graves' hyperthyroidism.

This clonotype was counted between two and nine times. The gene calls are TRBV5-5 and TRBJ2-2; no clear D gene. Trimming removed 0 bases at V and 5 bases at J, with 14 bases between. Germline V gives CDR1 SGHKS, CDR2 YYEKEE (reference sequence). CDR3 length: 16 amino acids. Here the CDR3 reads CASSLGPGLATGELFF. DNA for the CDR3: TGTGCCAGCAGCTTGGGGCCAGGTTTGGCGACCGGGGAGCTGTTTTTT.

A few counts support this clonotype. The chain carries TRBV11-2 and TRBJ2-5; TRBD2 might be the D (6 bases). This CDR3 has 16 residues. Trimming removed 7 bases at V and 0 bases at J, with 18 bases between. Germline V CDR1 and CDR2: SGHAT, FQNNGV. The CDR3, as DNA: TGTGCCAGCAAATGGAATGGAGGGACCAACCAAGAGACCCAGTACTTC. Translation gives CASKWNGGTNQETQYF. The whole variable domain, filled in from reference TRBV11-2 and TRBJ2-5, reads EAGVAQSPRYKIIEKRQSVAFWCNPISGHATLYWYQQILGQGPKLLIQFQNNGVVDDSQLPKDRFSAERLKGVDSTLKIQPAKLEDSAVYLCASKWNGGTNQETQYFGPGTRLLVL.

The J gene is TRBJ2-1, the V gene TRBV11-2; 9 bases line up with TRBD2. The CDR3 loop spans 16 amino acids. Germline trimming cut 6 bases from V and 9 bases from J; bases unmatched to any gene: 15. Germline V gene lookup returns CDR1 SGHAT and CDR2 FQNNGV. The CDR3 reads CASSGGETSGLGEQFF. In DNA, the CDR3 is TGTGCCAGCAGTGGTGGCGAGACTAGCGGCCTCGGTGAGCAGTTCTTC.

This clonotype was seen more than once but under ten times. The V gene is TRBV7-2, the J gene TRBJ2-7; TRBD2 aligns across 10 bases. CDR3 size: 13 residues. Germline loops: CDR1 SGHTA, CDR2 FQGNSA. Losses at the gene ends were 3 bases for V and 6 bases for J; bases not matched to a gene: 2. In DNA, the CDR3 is TGTGCCAGCAGCTTTAGCGGGAGGTCCGAGCAGTACTTC. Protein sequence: CASSFSGRSEQYF.

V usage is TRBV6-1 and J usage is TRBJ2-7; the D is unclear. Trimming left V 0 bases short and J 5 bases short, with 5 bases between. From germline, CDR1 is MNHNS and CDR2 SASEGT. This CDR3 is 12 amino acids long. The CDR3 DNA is TGTGCCAGCAGTGAAGCGAGGCACGAGCAGTACTTC. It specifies CASSEARHEQYF.

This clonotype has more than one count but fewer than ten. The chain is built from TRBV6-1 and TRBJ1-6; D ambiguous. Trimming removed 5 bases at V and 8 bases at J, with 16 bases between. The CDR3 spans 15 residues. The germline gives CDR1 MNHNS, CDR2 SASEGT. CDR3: CASSSGSLRDSPLHF. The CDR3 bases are TGTGCCAGCAGTTCGGGGTCCCTTAGGGATTCACCCCTCCACTTT.

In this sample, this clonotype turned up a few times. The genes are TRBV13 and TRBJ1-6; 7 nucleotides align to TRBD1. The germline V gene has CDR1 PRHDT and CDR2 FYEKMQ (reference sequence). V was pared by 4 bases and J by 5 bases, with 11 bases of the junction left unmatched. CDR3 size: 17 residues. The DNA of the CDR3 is TGTGCCAGCAGCTCTCAGATGAAGGGGGCAGATAATTCACCCCTCCACTTT. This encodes CASSSQMKGADNSPLHF. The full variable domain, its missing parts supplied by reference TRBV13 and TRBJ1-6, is AAGVIQSPRHLIKEKRETATLKCYPIPRHDTVYWYQQGPGQDPQFLISFYEKMQSDKGSIPDRFSAQQFSDYHSELNMSSLELGDSALYFCASSSQMKGADNSPLHFGNGTRLTVT.

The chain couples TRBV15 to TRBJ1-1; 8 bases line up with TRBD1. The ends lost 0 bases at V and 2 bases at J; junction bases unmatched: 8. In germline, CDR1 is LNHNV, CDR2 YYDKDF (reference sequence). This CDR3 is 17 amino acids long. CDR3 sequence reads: CATSRDLAGGLNTEAFF. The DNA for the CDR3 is TGTGCCACCAGCAGAGATCTTGCAGGGGGCCTAAACACTGAAGCTTTCTTT.

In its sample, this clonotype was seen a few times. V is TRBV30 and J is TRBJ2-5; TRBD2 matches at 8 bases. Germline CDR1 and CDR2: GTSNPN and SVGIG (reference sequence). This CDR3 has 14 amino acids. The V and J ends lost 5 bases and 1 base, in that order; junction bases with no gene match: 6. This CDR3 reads CAWRRLATQETQYF. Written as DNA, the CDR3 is TGTGCCTGGCGCCGACTAGCGACCCAAGAGACCCAGTACTTC.